This is a list of T cell receptor beta chains from one sample in a study of shared clonotypes between healthy human individuals. Produced via immunoSEQ multiplex PCR; TCRdb's table is partial and in-frame only. This sample carries 450,000 to 600,000 clones, about four fifths of them seen once, and the ten largest clones take 10% to 15%. Specimen: PBMCs. These receptors all come from a woman in her forties in good health. Some clones in this sample may be carry-over from other donors' samples. Both conserved end residues are part of each CDR3. A D gene is named only where the DNA matches it firmly. Clone size appears in some rows only: once, few, many, or a class for an expanded clone.

D | J | V | size | DNA | CDR3
- | TRBJ2-7 | TRBV4-1 | many | TGCGCCAGCAGCCAAGATTACTCAGCAGGGACCTACGAGCAGTACTTC | CASSQDYSAGTYEQYF
- | TRBJ2-2 | TRBV11-2 | - | TGTGCCAGCAGCTTCGCAGGGTCGAACACCGGGGAGCTGTTTTTT | CASSFAGSNTGELFF
- | TRBJ1-5 | TRBV19 | - | TGTGCCAGTAGCATCAGCCTAAATCAGCCCCAGCATTTT | CASSISLNQPQHF
- | TRBJ1-1 | TRBV7-9 | few | TGTGCCAGCAGCCGCGTGACCGAATTTGAAGCTTTCTTT | CASSRVTEFEAFF
- | TRBJ2-1 | TRBV11-2 | few | TGTGCCAGCAGCATTGGATCTGGGGTCTCCTACAATGAGCAGTTCTTC | CASSIGSGVSYNEQFF
TRBD1 | TRBJ2-5 | TRBV29-1 | - | TGCAGCACTTGGGACAGCCAAGAGACCCAGTACTTC | CSTWDSQETQYF
- | TRBJ1-5 | TRBV5-6 | - | TGTGCCAGCAGCGGGTATGGCAGCAATCAGCCCCAGCATTTT | CASSGYGSNQPQHF
TRBD2 | TRBJ2-1 | TRBV4-1 | - | TGCGCCAGCAGCCAAGATCCGACTAGCGGGCCTGACAATGAGCAGTTCTTC | CASSQDPTSGPDNEQFF
TRBD2 | TRBJ2-6 | TRBV6-4 | few | TGTGCCAGCAGTGGGACTAGCGGCTCTGGGGCCAACGTCCTGACTTTC | CASSGTSGSGANVLTF
TRBD2 | TRBJ2-7 | TRBV27 | - | TGTGCCAACCGGCTGGGTAGCGGGAGTGGGGAGCAGTACTTC | CANRLGSGSGEQYF
- | TRBJ2-1 | TRBV5-1 | few | TGCGCCAGCAGCTTGGCCGGACATGAGCAGTTCTTC | CASSLAGHEQFF
- | TRBJ2-1 | TRBV18 | - | TGTGCCAGCTCATCTACCGGGCTCCACAATGAGCAGTTCTTC | CASSSTGLHNEQFF
- | TRBJ1-1 | TRBV9 | - | TGTGCCAGCAGCGACAGGGTTTGGAACACTGAAGCTTTCTTT | CASSDRVWNTEAFF
TRBD2 | TRBJ2-1 | TRBV29-1 | - | TGCAGCGTCGTCAGTCCTAGCGGGCTTTACAATGAGCAGTTCTTC | CSVVSPSGLYNEQFF
TRBD1 | TRBJ2-7 | TRBV7-9 | - | TGTGCCAGCAGCCAACCCGGGACAGGGCTTGGCGAGCAGTACTTC | CASSQPGTGLGEQYF
TRBD1 | TRBJ1-1 | TRBV10-3 | few | TGTGCCATCAGTGAGTCACTAGTATTAGTAGGGACAGTGAACACTGAAGCTTTCTTT | CAISESLVLVGTVNTEAFF
- | TRBJ2-5 | TRBV29-1 | - | TGCGGCGTTGCACAGGGTGGGGAGACCCAGTACTTC | CGVAQGGETQYF
TRBD1 | TRBJ1-2 | TRBV27 | - | TGTGCCAGCAGTCTGAACAGGGGAGGCTATGGCTACACCTTC | CASSLNRGGYGYTF
TRBD2 | TRBJ2-5 | TRBV11-1 | many | TGTGCCAGCAGCCCGAGGGACGGGGGGGAGACCCAGTACTTC | CASSPRDGGETQYF
- | TRBJ2-1 | TRBV7-3 | - | TGTGCCAGCAGCTTAAGCGGGAGTGGGGGCCATGAGCAGTTCTTC | CASSLSGSGGHEQFF
- | TRBJ1-5 | TRBV19 | - | TGTGCCAGTAGTATTCCGGGCACAATGGCTCAGCCCCAGCATTTT | CASSIPGTMAQPQHF
TRBD1 | TRBJ1-1 | TRBV6-1 | many | TGTGCCAGCAGCGACAGGGAGAACACTGAAGCTTTCTTT | CASSDRENTEAFF
TRBD1 | TRBJ1-1 | TRBV5-8 | - | TGTGCCAGCAGCTTTTTAGGGGACAGGCCTGCTTTCTTT | CASSFLGDRPAFF
- | TRBJ1-1 | TRBV18 | - | TGTGCCAGCTCACCGACAGTTACAAACACTGAAGCTTTCTTT | CASSPTVTNTEAFF
- | TRBJ2-1 | TRBV2 | - | TGTGCCAGCAGTGGGGGGCGGAATGAGCAGTTCTTC | CASSGGRNEQFF
- | TRBJ1-1 | TRBV5-4 | few | TGTGCCAGCACCCCCGGGTTGGGGAGGAACACTGAAGCTTTCTTT | CASTPGLGRNTEAFF
- | TRBJ2-3 | TRBV27 | - | TGTGCCAGCAGTTTATGGGAAAGCACAGATACGCAGTATTTT | CASSLWESTDTQYF
- | TRBJ1-5 | TRBV5-6 | - | TGTGCCAGCAGCGGTTATAGGGACAGCAATCAGCCCCAGCATTTT | CASSGYRDSNQPQHF
- | TRBJ2-3 | TRBV7-3 | - | TGTGCCAGCAGCCTACTAGGAGGAAGCACAGATACGCAGTATTTT | CASSLLGGSTDTQYF
- | TRBJ2-4 | TRBV28 | - | TGTGCCAGCAGTTTTGCAGGGGAAGCCAAAAACATTCAGTACTTC | CASSFAGEAKNIQYF
- | TRBJ2-3 | TRBV5-4 | - | TGTGCCAGCAGCTGGACCTTCACCCCCGGGAACACAGATACGCAGTATTTT | CASSWTFTPGNTDTQYF
- | TRBJ2-1 | TRBV19 | many | TGTGCCCCCCCGGGGCTTTACAATGAGCAGTTCTTC | CAPPGLYNEQFF
- | TRBJ2-7 | TRBV4-3 | - | TGCGCCAGCAGCCAAGATCGCGGGGCTTCCTACGAGCAGTACTTC | CASSQDRGASYEQYF
TRBD2 | TRBJ2-3 | TRBV5-1 | - | TGCGCCAGCAGCTTGGCGGGGCGGGAGGCAGATACGCAGTATTTT | CASSLAGREADTQYF
TRBD1 | TRBJ2-7 | TRBV7-8 | - | TGTGCCAGCAGCAGATCGGGACAGAGGCCCTACGAGCAGTACTTC | CASSRSGQRPYEQYF
- | TRBJ2-2 | TRBV7-8 | - | TGTGCCAGCAGCTCGGGACCGAACACCGGGGAGCTGTTTTTT | CASSSGPNTGELFF
TRBD1 | TRBJ1-4 | TRBV7-2 | - | TGTGCCAGCAGCCATCAGGGGGACAGGGTTGAAAAACTGTTTTTT | CASSHQGDRVEKLFF
- | TRBJ2-2 | TRBV6-5 | - | TGTGCCAGCAGTCGCGGCGGGAACACCGGGGAGCTGTTTTTT | CASSRGGNTGELFF
- | TRBJ1-2 | TRBV6-1 | - | TGTGCCAGCACTCCTGTAGGGGCCAGGGGCGGCTACACCTTC | CASTPVGARGGYTF
- | TRBJ2-5 | TRBV5-1 | - | TGCGCCAGCAGCTTGTCGAACCAAGAGACCCAGTACTTC | CASSLSNQETQYF
- | TRBJ2-7 | TRBV19 | few | TGTGCCAGTGGACACTACGAGCAGTACTTC | CASGHYEQYF
TRBD1 | TRBJ1-1 | TRBV4-1 | - | TGCGCCAGCAGCCAACAGACAGGGAGCCCTTTCTTT | CASSQQTGSPFF
- | TRBJ1-2 | TRBV11-2 | - | TGTGCCAGCATCGATATCCGTTTTAACTATGGCTACACCTTC | CASIDIRFNYGYTF
TRBD1 | TRBJ1-2 | TRBV25-1 | - | TGTGCCAGCAGCCGGACAGGGGTTGCCTATGGCTACACCTTC | CASSRTGVAYGYTF
- | TRBJ2-2 | TRBV2 | few | TGTGCCAGCAATCCTTCCCCCTATACCGGGGAGCTGTTTTTT | CASNPSPYTGELFF
- | TRBJ2-7 | TRBV5-1 | - | TGCGCCAGCAGGATCGGTATGAGCTCCTACGAGCAGTACTTC | CASRIGMSSYEQYF
- | TRBJ2-1 | TRBV18 | - | TGTGCCAGCTCACCACGAGGTCGGGTAGGCTCCTACAATGAGCAGTTCTTC | CASSPRGRVGSYNEQFF
- | TRBJ2-7 | TRBV7-9 | - | TGTGCCAGCAGCTTAGTCGACGAGCAGTACTTC | CASSLVDEQYF
- | TRBJ2-7 | TRBV5-4 | - | TGTGCCAGCAGCTTGGGAGGCGGAGGGGCCTACGAGCAGTACTTC | CASSLGGGGAYEQYF
TRBD2 | TRBJ2-1 | TRBV15 | - | TGTGCCACCAGCAGAGATCGGGGGGACTTTGGGTACAATGAGCAGTTCTTC | CATSRDRGDFGYNEQFF
- | TRBJ1-1 | TRBV5-1 | - | TGCGCCAGCAGCCCGGGACACAGGTACACTGAAGCTTTCTTT | CASSPGHRYTEAFF
TRBD1 | TRBJ2-3 | TRBV27 | - | TGTGCCAGCAGTTTGGGACAGGTGCGGGGCACAGATACGCAGTATTTT | CASSLGQVRGTDTQYF
- | TRBJ2-7 | TRBV19 | once | TGTGCCAGTAGTAATCCCATACAGGGCTACGAGCAGTACTTC | CASSNPIQGYEQYF
- | TRBJ2-3 | TRBV10-2 | - | TGCGCCAGCAGTGATTTCGGGAGAGGGGCAGATACGCAGTATTTT | CASSDFGRGADTQYF
TRBD2 | TRBJ2-3 | TRBV19 | - | TGTGCCAGTAGTAACGGGTTGTCTAGCGGGAGTTCGGATACGCAGTATTTT | CASSNGLSSGSSDTQYF
TRBD2 | TRBJ2-1 | TRBV11-3 | once | TGTGCCAGCAGCCGCTACAGTGCGGGAGGGCCTTCTGAGCAGTTCTTC | CASSRYSAGGPSEQFF
- | TRBJ2-3 | TRBV5-1 | - | TGCGCCAGCAGCTTGGTCAGGGGTGGCACAGATACGCAGTATTTT | CASSLVRGGTDTQYF
TRBD1 | TRBJ2-5 | TRBV29-1 | - | TGCAGCGTTGACGTCGGACAGGGGGGCCAAGAGACCCAGTACTTC | CSVDVGQGGQETQYF
- | TRBJ1-3 | TRBV7-9 | - | TGTGCCAGCAGCCCCAGGGGCTCTGGAAACACCATATATTTT | CASSPRGSGNTIYF
TRBD1 | TRBJ1-2 | TRBV5-1 | - | TGCGCCAGCAGCTTGGGTGGCGGGACAGCGAAGGATGGCTACACCTTC | CASSLGGGTAKDGYTF